This is a list of T cell receptor beta chains from one sample in a study of post-analysis software for immune sequencing data. MiXCR was run by TCRdb on the PCR reads, yielding one entry per CDR3 protein. The sample holds 450,000 to 700,000 distinct CDR3 sequences; roughly two fifths are singletons and the top ten take 1.5% to 2%. Sequenced sample: blood. These receptors came from a girl between 10 and 17 years old with multiple sclerosis. The CDR3 runs from the conserved cysteine through the conserved F or W. The D gene is left open where the match is weak. Where a row states a size, it is once, few, many or the class of an expanded clone; other rows omit it.

>NA|TRBJ2-7|NA|TRBV27|11
TGTGCCACCCTTCGAGGGAACGAGCAGTACTTC
CATLRGNEQYF
>NA|TRBJ1-1|NA|TRBV9|14
TGTGCCAGCAGCGTGGACGCGGAGAACACTGAAGCTTTCTTT
CASSVDAENTEAFF
>NA|TRBJ2-1|few|TRBV7-9|9
TGTGCCAGCAGCCCGAGGCAGTTCTTC
CASSPRQFF
>NA|TRBJ2-1|NA|TRBV10-3|15
TGTGCCATCAGTGAGGACGGGACTTCCTACAATGAGCAGTTCTTC
CAISEDGTSYNEQFF
>NA|TRBJ2-7|NA|TRBV7-2|15
TGTGCCAGCAGCTCTTTATTTGGGGCGACCTACGAGCAGTACTTC
CASSSLFGATYEQYF
>TRBD1|TRBJ1-1|NA|TRBV7-2|14
TGTGCCAGCAGCCTTCGACAGGGTAAGACTGAAGCTTTCTTT
CASSLRQGKTEAFF
>TRBD2|TRBJ2-5|few|TRBV6-1|17
TGTGCCAGCAGTGACAGCGGGGGGGACCCGTACCAAGAGACCCAGTACTTC
CASSDSGGDPYQETQYF
>NA|TRBJ2-6|NA|TRBV7-2|15
TGTGCCAGCAGCTTCGGGCTATCTGGGGCCAACGTCCTGACTTTC
CASSFGLSGANVLTF
>NA|TRBJ1-1|NA|TRBV30|12
TGTGCCGGGGGGATTACGGCGGCTGAAGCTTTCTTT
CAGGITAAEAFF
>TRBD1|TRBJ1-1|NA|TRBV29-1|14
TGCAGCGTGACAGGGGCGGGGATGAACACTGAAGCTTTCTTT
CSVTGAGMNTEAFF
>NA|TRBJ2-3|NA|TRBV6-5|16
TGTGCCAGCAGTTACTCGGCAGGGGCGGGTACAGATACGCAGTATTTT
CASSYSAGAGTDTQYF
>NA|TRBJ2-1|NA|TRBV7-9|15
TGTGCCAGCAGCTTAGCCAGTATCGGAAACAATGAGCAGTTCTTC
CASSLASIGNNEQFF
>NA|TRBJ2-7|NA|TRBV20-1|13
TGCAGTGCCCTACCCCGGTTTACCTACGAGCAGTACTTC
CSALPRFTYEQYF
>NA|TRBJ1-2|few|TRBV5-5|15
TGTGCCAGCAGCTTGGCCCCCCCTATGGGCTATGGCTACACCTTC
CASSLAPPMGYGYTF
>NA|TRBJ1-1|NA|TRBV12-3/TRBV12-4|13
TGTGCCAGCAGTTTGGGGGCGGCCGGTGAAGCTTTCTTT
CASSLGAAGEAFF
>NA|TRBJ1-4|once|TRBV11-2|13
TGTGCCAGCAGCTGGCGTAAAGGTGAAAAACTGTTTTTT
CASSWRKGEKLFF
>TRBD2|TRBJ2-1|NA|TRBV6-1|20
TGTGCCAGCAGGCAAAGACTAGCGGGAGGGAAACATCCCTCCTACAATGAGCAGTTCTTC
CASRQRLAGGKHPSYNEQFF
>TRBD2|TRBJ2-7|NA|TRBV5-1|16
TGCGCCAGCAGCTTGGGCCTAGCGGGATTGTCCCACGAGCAGTACTTC
CASSLGLAGLSHEQYF
>NA|TRBJ2-6|once|TRBV6-5|16
TGTGCCAGCCGACAGTCCCCTAGCTCTGGGGCCAACGTCCTGACTTTC
CASRQSPSSGANVLTF
>TRBD2|TRBJ2-5|NA|TRBV7-9|11
TGTGCCGGTAGCGGGGGCGAGACCCAGTACTTC
CAGSGGETQYF
>NA|TRBJ2-7|NA|TRBV7-6|13
TGTGCCAGCAGCTTAGGCAGTCGGTACGAGCAGTACTTC
CASSLGSRYEQYF
>NA|TRBJ2-1|NA|TRBV6-6|14
TGTGCCAGCAGTTCAAGGCAGGGCCACAATGAGCAGTTCTTC
CASSSRQGHNEQFF
>TRBD1|TRBJ1-2|few|TRBV12-3/TRBV12-4|14
TGTGCCAGCAGTTCGGGGGACAGCGACTATGGCTACACCTTC
CASSSGDSDYGYTF
>NA|TRBJ2-7|NA|TRBV28|15
TGTGCCAGCACCCCACCGGACAGTTCCTCCTACGAGCAGTACTTC
CASTPPDSSSYEQYF
>TRBD2|TRBJ2-3|NA|TRBV7-9|17
TGTGCCAGCAGCTCACCGGGACTAGCGGGAGCAAGAGATACGCAGTATTTT
CASSSPGLAGARDTQYF
>TRBD1|TRBJ1-2|NA|TRBV25-1|15
TGTGCCAGCAGTGAATTTGGGACAGGCTACGATGGCTACACCTTC
CASSEFGTGYDGYTF
>TRBD1|TRBJ1-2|NA|TRBV12-3/TRBV12-4|13
TGTGTCAGCAGGGGACAGGGGATTGATGGCTACACCTTC
CVSRGQGIDGYTF
>NA|TRBJ2-5|NA|TRBV6-6|15
TGTGCCAGCAGTCTGGGCGTGTCGTACCAAGAGACCCAGTACTTC
CASSLGVSYQETQYF
>NA|TRBJ1-2|few|TRBV7-8|14
TGTGCCAGCAGCTTCCAAACAGGGTACGGCGGCTACACCTTC
CASSFQTGYGGYTF
>TRBD2|TRBJ2-7|few|TRBV5-1|16
TGCGCCAGCAGCTCCACCCCCGGGACTAGCGGCTACGAGCAGTACTTC
CASSSTPGTSGYEQYF
>TRBD2|TRBJ2-7|NA|TRBV20-1|17
TGCAGTGCTAGCGGAGTTCCGGCGGGAGTATCAATCTACGAGCAGTACTTC
CSASGVPAGVSIYEQYF
>NA|TRBJ2-4|NA|TRBV12-3/TRBV12-4|11
TGTGCCAGCAGAAGGGCGAACATTCAGTACTTC
CASRRANIQYF
>NA|TRBJ2-7|NA|TRBV30|13
TGTGCCCTCGAGCGGGACAGCTCCTACGAGCAGTACTTC
CALERDSSYEQYF
>NA|TRBJ2-1|few|TRBV29-1|15
TGCAGCGTTAATCAAAGGGGCGGCCTTACAAGTGAGCAGTTCTTC
CSVNQRGGLTSEQFF
>NA|TRBJ1-2|NA|TRBV4-1|13
TGCGCCAGCAGCCAAGCATCCAACTATGGCTACACCTTC
CASSQASNYGYTF
>TRBD1|TRBJ1-3|NA|TRBV25-1|15
TGTGCCAGCAGTGGTTACAGGGGGTCTGGAAACACCATATATTTT
CASSGYRGSGNTIYF
>NA|TRBJ2-1|few|TRBV7-9|14
TGTGCCAGCAGCCCGGGTCCGGCGGAAAATGAGCAGTTCTTC
CASSPGPAENEQFF
>NA|TRBJ2-7|many|TRBV10-2|13
TGCGCCAGCAGTGAAGGGCATAGTTACGAGCAGTACTTC
CASSEGHSYEQYF
>TRBD2|TRBJ2-1|few|TRBV7-2|16
TGTGCCAGCAGCTTAAGCTCGCGGGGGGACCGAGGTGAGCAGTTCTTC
CASSLSSRGDRGEQFF
>TRBD1|TRBJ1-1|NA|TRBV20-1|11
TGCAGTGCTAGGACAGGGAAGAGGGCTTTCTTT
CSARTGKRAFF